The count of the clone carrying this TCR beta chain is one. CDR3 length equals 15 residues. In germline, CDR1 is SGHAT, CDR2 FQNNGV. With 2 bases removed from V and 1 base from J, the gap between germline ends came to 12 bases. This entry comes from a study of T cell changes during pregnancy in multiple sclerosis. Here immunoSEQ multiplex PCR was the method, and the copy in TCRdb shows in-frame clones only, minus some. Of some 120,000 clones in the sample, 93% were seen once. The chain joins TRBV11-2 to TRBJ2-7, with D maybe TRBD1 (6 bases). The sequence derives from a female donor with multiple sclerosis, enrolled in a pregnancy study. The source material was peripheral blood, sampled before pregnancy. Written as DNA, the CDR3 is TGTGCCAGCAGCTTAAATTCGGACAGATCCTACGAGCAGTACTTC. Translation gives CASSLNSDRSYEQYF.